This T cell receptor (beta chain) derives from a study of OX40 agonist ivuxolimab in advanced cancers. The assay was immunoSEQ multiplex PCR, and TCRdb's table has in-frame clones only and misses some. The sample has around 25,000 clones, around four fifths seen once. The length of the CDR3 is 13 residues. The germline CDR1 and CDR2 sequences are SGHDN and FVKESK. The V and J ends lost 4 bases and 9 bases respectively, with 13 bases between them. Sequencing was performed on CD4+ or CD8+ T cells sorted from blood, taken in a trial of the OX40 agonist ivuxolimab. The chain carries TRBV14 and TRBJ2-1; D may be TRBD2 (6 bases). The source of this sequence is an adult with an advanced solid tumor such as melanoma, head and neck, liver or kidney cancer. CDR3 DNA: TGTGCCAGCAGCCCCCGACTAGATGGTGAGCAGTTCTTC. Translation gives CASSPRLDGEQFF.